A single T cell receptor beta chain is shown here with its context. What it binds is unknown. The record originates from a study of cytomegalovirus exposure and HLA in healthy donors. This PCR relied on a set of 60 Vbeta primers and 13 Jbeta primers. Produced via immunoSEQ multiplex PCR; TCRdb's table is partial and in-frame only. The table lists 150,000 or so clones, around 74% of them singletons, with roughly 7.5% in the top ten. Study outcomes and limitations: Solely CMV serostatus was available to characterize immune exposure. V- and J-gene trimming in TCR beta was tied to a missense DCLRE1C variant by an analysis performed later.

The sample was PBMCs. This clonotype was sampled from a male donor in good health and CMV-seronegative.

CDR3 in amino acids: CASSEGQGGIGYTF. The DNA of the CDR3 is TGTGCCAGCAGTGAGGGACAGGGGGGTATTGGCTACACCTTC. The chain combines TRBV2 with TRBJ1-2, with TRBD1 matching 11 bases. Germline values: CDR1 SNHLY, CDR2 FYNNEI. The V gene end was trimmed by 3 bases and the J gene end by 7 bases; junction bases not matched to a gene: 4. The CDR3 totals 14 residues.